Detailed here is one T cell receptor beta chain. Its antigen is still unknown. The data were taken from a study of immune evolution from preneoplasia to lung adenocarcinoma. Overall study: HLA loss of heterozygosity: under 7.5% AIS, around 16% MIA, over 25% ADC, none AAH. Study conclusions and caveats: Top clone share appeared to fall from AAH through AIS, MIA, adenocarcinoma. Clonality was highest in normal lung, lower in later-stage lesions apparently.

Sequencing was performed with immunoSEQ multiplex PCR; in TCRdb, only in-frame clones are kept and a portion is missing. The table includes several thousand clones, around nine tenths detected once. The V end was cut by 1 base, the J end by 1 base, with 8 bases between. Germline V gene lookup returns CDR1 KGHSH and CDR2 LQKENI. The CDR3 sequence is 14 residues long. Each case's diagnosis was confirmed by two pathologists on H&E. The receptor comes from an older donor with lung adenocarcinoma. Sequencing was carried out using FFPE minimally invasive lung adenocarcinoma tissue. V gene TRBV18 combines with J gene TRBJ2-7; no clear D gene. CDR3: CASSPQVTSYEQYF. CDR3 in DNA: TGTGCCAGCTCACCACAGGTCACGTCCTACGAGCAGTACTTC.